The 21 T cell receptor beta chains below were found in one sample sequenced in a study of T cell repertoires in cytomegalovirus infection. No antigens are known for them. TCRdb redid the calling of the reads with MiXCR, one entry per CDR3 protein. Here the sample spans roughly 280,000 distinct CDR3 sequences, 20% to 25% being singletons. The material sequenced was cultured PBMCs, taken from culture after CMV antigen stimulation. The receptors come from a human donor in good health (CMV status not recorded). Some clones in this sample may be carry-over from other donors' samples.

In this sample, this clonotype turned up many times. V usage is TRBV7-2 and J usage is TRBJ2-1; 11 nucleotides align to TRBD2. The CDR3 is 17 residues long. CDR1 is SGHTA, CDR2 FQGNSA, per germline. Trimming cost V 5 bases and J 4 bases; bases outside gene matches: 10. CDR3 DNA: TGTGCCAGCAGCCCGACCCCGGGACTAGCGGAATACAATGAGCAGTTCTTC. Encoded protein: CASSPTPGLAEYNEQFF.

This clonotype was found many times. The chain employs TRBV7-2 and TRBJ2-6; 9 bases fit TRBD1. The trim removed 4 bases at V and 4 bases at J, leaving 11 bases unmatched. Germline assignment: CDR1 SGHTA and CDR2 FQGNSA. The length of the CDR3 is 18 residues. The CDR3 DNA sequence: TGTGCCAGCAGCTACAGAACAGGGGGCGCTTCCGGGGCCAACGTCCTGACTTTC. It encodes CASSYRTGGASGANVLTF.

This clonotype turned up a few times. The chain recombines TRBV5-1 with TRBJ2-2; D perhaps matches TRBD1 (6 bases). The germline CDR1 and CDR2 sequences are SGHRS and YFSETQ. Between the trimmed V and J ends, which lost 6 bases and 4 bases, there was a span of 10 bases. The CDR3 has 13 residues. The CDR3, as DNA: TGCGCCAGCAAGGGCAGGGGCACCGGGGAGCTGTTTTTT. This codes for CASKGRGTGELFF.

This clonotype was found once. The CDR3, as DNA: TGCAGTGCTAGTCAATTGAGCGGGGGGACAGATACGCAGTATTTT. It codes for CSASQLSGGTDTQYF. The chain is built from TRBV20-1 and TRBJ2-3, with 9 bases matching TRBD2. CDR1 and CDR2 (germline): DFQATT, SNEGSKA (reference sequence). The junction had 7 bases not matched to a gene; V was cut back by 3 bases and J by 3 bases. This CDR3 is 15 amino acids long.

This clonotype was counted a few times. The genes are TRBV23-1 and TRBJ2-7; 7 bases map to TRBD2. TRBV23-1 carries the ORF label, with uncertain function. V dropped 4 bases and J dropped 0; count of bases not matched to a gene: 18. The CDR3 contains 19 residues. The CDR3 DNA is TGCGCCAGCAGTCCCCGGGGGGAATCACAATCCGCCTCCTCCTACGAGCAGTACGTC. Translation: CASSPRGESQSASSYEQYV.

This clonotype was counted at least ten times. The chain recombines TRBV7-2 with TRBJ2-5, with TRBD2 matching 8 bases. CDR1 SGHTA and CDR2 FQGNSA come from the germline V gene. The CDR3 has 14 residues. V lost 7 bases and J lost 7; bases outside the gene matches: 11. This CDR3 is CASTTRGSGVTQYF. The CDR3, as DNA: TGTGCCAGCACCACCCGTGGTAGCGGGGTGACCCAGTACTTC.

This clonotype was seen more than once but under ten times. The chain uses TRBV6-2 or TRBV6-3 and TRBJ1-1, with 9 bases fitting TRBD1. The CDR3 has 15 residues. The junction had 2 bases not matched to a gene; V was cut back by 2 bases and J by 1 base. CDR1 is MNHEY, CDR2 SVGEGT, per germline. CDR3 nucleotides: TGTGCCAGCAGTTACCAGGACAGGGGGAACACTGAAGCTTTCTTT. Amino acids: CASSYQDRGNTEAFF.

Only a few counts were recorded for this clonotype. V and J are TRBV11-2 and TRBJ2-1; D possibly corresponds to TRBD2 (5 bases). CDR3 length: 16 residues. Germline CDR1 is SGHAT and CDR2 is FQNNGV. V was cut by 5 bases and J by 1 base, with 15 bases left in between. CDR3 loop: CASSPTSMGSYNEQFF. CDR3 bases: TGTGCCAGCAGCCCCACTAGTATGGGGTCCTACAATGAGCAGTTCTTC.

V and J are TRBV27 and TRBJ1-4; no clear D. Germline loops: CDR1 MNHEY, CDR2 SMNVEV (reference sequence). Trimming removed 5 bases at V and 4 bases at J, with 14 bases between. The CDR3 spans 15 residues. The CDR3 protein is CASSPVGFNNEKLFF. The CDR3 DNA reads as TGTGCCAGCAGTCCCGTCGGGTTTAATAATGAAAAACTGTTTTTT.

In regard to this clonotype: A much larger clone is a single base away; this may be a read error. The CDR3 DNA reads as TGTGCCAGCAGCTTAGATCTCGCTCCAGAGACCCAGTGCTTC. Encoded protein: CASSLDLAPETQCF. The rearrangement links TRBV11-2 to TRBJ2-5; D not certain. The CDR3 runs 14 residues. CDR1 is SGHAT and CDR2 is FQNNGV in the germline V gene.

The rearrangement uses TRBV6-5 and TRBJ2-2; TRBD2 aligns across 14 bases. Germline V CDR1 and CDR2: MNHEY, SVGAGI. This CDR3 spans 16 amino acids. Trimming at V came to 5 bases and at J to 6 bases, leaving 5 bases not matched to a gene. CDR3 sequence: CASSRRTSGRPGELFF. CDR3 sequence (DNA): TGTGCCAGCAGTAGAAGGACTAGCGGGAGGCCCGGGGAGCTGTTTTTT.

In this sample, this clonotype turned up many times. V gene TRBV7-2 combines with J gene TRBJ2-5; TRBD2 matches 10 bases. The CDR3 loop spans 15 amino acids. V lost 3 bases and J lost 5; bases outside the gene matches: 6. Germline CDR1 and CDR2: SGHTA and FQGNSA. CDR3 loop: CASSFGLAVHETQYF. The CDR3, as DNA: TGTGCCAGCAGCTTCGGACTAGCGGTTCACGAGACCCAGTACTTC. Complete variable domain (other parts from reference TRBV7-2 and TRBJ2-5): GAGVSQSPSNKVTEKGKDVELRCDPISGHTALYWYRQSLGQGLEFLIYFQGNSAPDKSGLPSDRFSAERTGGSVSTLTIQRTQQEDSAVYLCASSFGLAVHETQYFGPGTRLLVL.

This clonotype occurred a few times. The CDR3 nucleotides are TGTGCCAGCAGCGTATCAGGAACTGGAAACACCATATATTTT. Protein: CASSVSGTGNTIYF. V and J are TRBV9 and TRBJ1-3, with D uncertain. The germline V and J ends were trimmed by 1 base and 2 bases, with 7 bases remaining between them. The germline V gene encodes CDR1 SGDLS and CDR2 YYNGEE. This CDR3 has 14 amino acids.

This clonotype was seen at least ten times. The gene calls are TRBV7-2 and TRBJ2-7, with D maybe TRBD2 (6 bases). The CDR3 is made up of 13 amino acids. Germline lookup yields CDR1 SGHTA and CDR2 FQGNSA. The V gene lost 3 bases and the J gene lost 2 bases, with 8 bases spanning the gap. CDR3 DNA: TGTGCCAGCAGCTTCGCGGGACCCTACGAGCAGTACTTC. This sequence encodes CASSFAGPYEQYF.

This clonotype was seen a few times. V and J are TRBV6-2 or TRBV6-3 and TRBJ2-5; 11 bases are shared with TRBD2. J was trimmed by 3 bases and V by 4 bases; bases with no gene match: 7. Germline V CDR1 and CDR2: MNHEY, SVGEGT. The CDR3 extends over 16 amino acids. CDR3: CASSSAGTSGKETQYF. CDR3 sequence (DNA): TGTGCCAGCAGTTCGGCCGGGACTAGCGGAAAAGAGACCCAGTACTTC.

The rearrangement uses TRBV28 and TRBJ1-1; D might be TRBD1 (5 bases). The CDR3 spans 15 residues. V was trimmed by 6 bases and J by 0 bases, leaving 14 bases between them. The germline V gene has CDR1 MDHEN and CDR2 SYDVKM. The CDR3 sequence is CASSQQGGVNTEAFF. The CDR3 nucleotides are TGTGCCAGCAGCCAGCAGGGCGGGGTGAACACTGAAGCTTTCTTT. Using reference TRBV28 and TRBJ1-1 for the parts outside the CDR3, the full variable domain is DVKVTQSSRYLVKRTGEKVFLECVQDMDHENMFWYRQDPGLGLRLIYFSYDVKMKEKGDIPEGYSVSREKKERFSLILESASTNQTSMYLCASSQQGGVNTEAFFGQGTRLTVV.

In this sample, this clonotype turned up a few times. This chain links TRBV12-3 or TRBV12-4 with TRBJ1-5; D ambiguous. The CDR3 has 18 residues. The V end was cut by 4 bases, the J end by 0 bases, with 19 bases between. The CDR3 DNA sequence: TGTGCCAGCAGTTGGGGTCGCCTTAGAGGGAATAGCAATCAGCCCCAGCATTTT. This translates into CASSWGRLRGNSNQPQHF.

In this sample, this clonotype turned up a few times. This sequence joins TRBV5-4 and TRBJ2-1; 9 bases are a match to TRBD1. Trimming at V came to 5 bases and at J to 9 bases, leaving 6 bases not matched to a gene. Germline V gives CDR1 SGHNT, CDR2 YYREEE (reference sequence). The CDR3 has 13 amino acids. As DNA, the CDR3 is TGTGCCAGCAGTCCGACAGGGGGGAGTGAGCAGTTCTTC. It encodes CASSPTGGSEQFF.

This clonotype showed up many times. CDR3 in amino acids: CASSRGPSSGNTIYF. The CDR3 nucleotides read TGTGCCAGCTCCAGGGGTCCTAGCTCTGGAAACACCATATATTTT. V is TRBV12-3 or TRBV12-4 and J is TRBJ1-3; weak D call: TRBD1 (6 bases). V was shortened by 8 bases and J by 0 bases, with 14 bases between the two germline ends. There are 15 residues in the CDR3.

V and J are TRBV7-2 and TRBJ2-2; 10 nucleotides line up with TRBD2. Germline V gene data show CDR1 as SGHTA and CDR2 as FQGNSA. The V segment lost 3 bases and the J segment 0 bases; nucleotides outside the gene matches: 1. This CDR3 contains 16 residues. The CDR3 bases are TGTGCCAGCAGCTTTAGCGGGAGGCCGAACACCGGGGAGCTGTTTTTT. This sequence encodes CASSFSGRPNTGELFF.

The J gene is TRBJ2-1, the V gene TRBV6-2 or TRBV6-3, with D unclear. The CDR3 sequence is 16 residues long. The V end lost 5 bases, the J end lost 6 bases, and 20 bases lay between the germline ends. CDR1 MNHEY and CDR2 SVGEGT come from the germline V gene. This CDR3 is CASSIYSLSGGNEQFF. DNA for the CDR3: TGTGCCAGCAGTATCTATTCGTTAAGTGGCGGCAATGAGCAGTTCTTC.